This TCR beta chain was captured by sequencing in a study of blood T cell repertoires in COVID-19. Study in general: The study drew acute and convalescent COVID-19 samples from the United States, Italy and Spain. T cells, B-cell-depleted T cells, or PBMCs supplied cDNA or gDNA.

Under the authors' procedure: Amplifying reference gene primers gave estimates of nucleated cell counts. Libraries were prepared by immunoSEQ multiplex PCR; TCRdb keeps only in-frame clonotypes and omits some of them. The V and J calls and clone size were taken over from that table, and D and trimming were inferred from the DNA. Here the sample spans about 230,000 clones, 65% to 90% being singletons. There are 18 residues in the CDR3. With V trimmed by 5 bases and J by 0 bases, 15 bases remained unmatched. Germline lookup yields CDR1 SEHNR and CDR2 FQNEAQ (reference sequence). This receptor was taken from a woman aged 45-59 years with acute or convalescent COVID-19. The sequenced sample consisted of peripheral blood. The chain recombines TRBV7-9 with TRBJ1-1, with TRBD1 identical over 7 bases. As DNA, the CDR3 is TGTGCCAGCAGCCAGAGACAGGGAGGAAAATCTGTGAACACTGAAGCTTTCTTT. Protein sequence: CASSQRQGGKSVNTEAFF. The entire variable domain, with the rest obtained from reference TRBV7-9 and TRBJ1-1, is as follows: DTGVSQNPRHKITKRGQNVTFRCDPISEHNRLYWYRQTLGQGPEFLTYFQNEAQLEKSRLLSDRFSAERPKGSFSTLEIQRTEQGDSAMYLCASSQRQGGKSVNTEAFFGQGTRLTVV.